These 31 T cell receptor beta chains were all obtained from the same sample, sequenced in a study of shared clonotypes between healthy human individuals. Some clones are missing from TCRdb's copy, which holds only in-frame ones; the method was immunoSEQ multiplex PCR. The table has around 2.3 million clones, approximately 96% seen once; the top ten hold more than 0.1%. Sequencing was performed on naive CD4+ T cells sorted from blood. As for subset: CD45RA+ positively selected. Receptors originate from a man between 18 and 35 years old in good health.

The chain links TRBV21-1 to TRBJ1-4; the table's D gene call, TRBD1, was not cross checked with the DNA. TRBV21-1 is noted as a pseudogene. The CDR3 covers 14 residues. In DNA form, the CDR3 reads TGTGCCAGCAGCCTGGACAGGGGCCGTGAAAAACTGTTTTTT. Protein product: CASSLDRGREKLFF.

The rearrangement uses TRBV5-4 and TRBJ2-5; 13 bases fit TRBD2. Germline V gene lookup returns CDR1 SGHNT and CDR2 YYREEE (reference sequence). J gave up 2 bases and V 4 bases, and 11 bases lay outside the gene matches. This CDR3 region has 18 residues. In DNA, the CDR3 is TGTGCCAGCAGCGCCTCTCCCGGGACTAGCGGGGTACAAGAGACCCAGTACTTC. This codes for CASSASPGTSGVQETQYF.

This clone was recorded once. The chain links TRBV7-9 to TRBJ1-6, with 9 bases that match TRBD1. J was trimmed by 7 bases and V by 1 base; bases with no gene match: 11. The germline gives CDR1 SEHNR, CDR2 FQNEAQ (reference sequence). There are 18 residues in the CDR3. The CDR3 here is CASSLGLQGAGGNSPLHF. Written as DNA, the CDR3 is TGTGCCAGCAGCTTAGGCCTACAGGGGGCTGGGGGGAATTCACCCCTCCACTTT. The whole variable domain, filled in from reference TRBV7-9 and TRBJ1-6, reads DTGVSQNPRHKITKRGQNVTFRCDPISEHNRLYWYRQTLGQGPEFLTYFQNEAQLEKSRLLSDRFSAERPKGSFSTLEIQRTEQGDSAMYLCASSLGLQGAGGNSPLHFGNGTRLTVT.

To note about this clone: Other DNA sequences in this specimen translate into the identical CDR3. The chain uses TRBV30 and TRBJ2-6, with 7 bases lining up with TRBD2. Germline CDR1 and CDR2: GTSNPN and SVGIG (reference sequence). This CDR3 has 15 residues. With V trimmed by 0 bases and J by 1 base, 0 bases remained unmatched. In DNA form, the CDR3 reads TGTGCCTGGAGTGTGGGAGGGTCTGGGGCCAACGTCCTGACTTTC. Its translation is CAWSVGGSGANVLTF. Looking up the rest from reference TRBV30 and TRBJ2-6 gives the full variable domain: SQTIHQWPATLVQPVGSPLSLECTVEGTSNPNLYWYRQAAGRGLQLLFYSVGIGQISSEVPQNLSASRPQDRQFILSSKKLLLSDSGFYLCAWSVGGSGANVLTFGAGSRLTVL.

The gene calls are TRBV18 and TRBJ1-1; no clear D gene. The V gene's germline CDR1 is KGHSH and CDR2 LQKENI. The CDR3 is 19 residues long. V was shortened by 1 base and J by 0 bases, with 21 bases between the two germline ends. The CDR3 DNA reads as TGTGCCAGCTCACCACTATCCTGGGCGACACACGACTTGAACACTGAAGCTTTCTTT. Protein: CASSPLSWATHDLNTEAFF.

J is TRBJ2-2 and V is TRBV18, with D unclear. The CDR3 is 13 residues long. Germline values: CDR1 KGHSH, CDR2 LQKENI. V was pared by 2 bases and J by 4 bases, with 5 bases between. CDR3 in amino acids: CASSPMITGELFF. DNA of the CDR3: TGTGCCAGCTCACCAATGATCACCGGGGAGCTGTTTTTT.

As for this clone: The junction departs from the called germline gene at one end, perhaps through a read error. This chain joins TRBV29-1 and TRBJ1-1, with D hard to call. Germline CDR1 SQVTM, CDR2 ANQGSEA. There are 12 residues in the CDR3. The CDR3 is CSVQDWNTEAFF. For the CDR3, the DNA is TGCAGCGTTCAAGACTGGAACACTGAAGCTTTCTTT.

The chain links TRBV9 to TRBJ2-5, with D tentatively TRBD1 or TRBD2 (5 bases each). The CDR3 length is 13 residues. Trimming shortened V by 3 bases and J by 4 bases, and 10 bases separated the two germline ends. From germline, CDR1 is SGDLS and CDR2 YYNGEE. CDR3 in DNA: TGTGCCAGCAGCGACCGTGGGGGAGAGACCCAGTACTTC. Encoded protein: CASSDRGGETQYF.

The chain joins TRBV19 to TRBJ2-4, with TRBD2 as a possible D gene (6 bases). The germline V and J ends were trimmed by 9 bases and 8 bases, with 20 bases remaining between them. Germline lookup yields CDR1 LNHDA and CDR2 SQIVND (reference sequence). CDR3 length: 14 amino acids. The CDR3 bases are TGTGCCAGCCGGTTGGCTGGTGGAGGGGACATTCAGTACTTC. Its protein is CASRLAGGGDIQYF.

J is TRBJ1-6 and V is TRBV5-4; 8 bases align to TRBD1. Germline values: CDR1 SGHNT, CDR2 YYREEE (reference sequence). CDR3 size: 16 residues. J was trimmed by 8 bases and V by 0 bases; bases with no gene match: 7. Here the CDR3 reads CASSLAFGTGYSPLHF. DNA of the CDR3: TGTGCCAGCAGCTTGGCTTTTGGGACAGGCTATTCACCCCTCCACTTT.

V gene TRBV9 combines with J gene TRBJ1-6; D is undetermined. The CDR3 totals 14 residues. With 3 bases removed from V and 4 bases from J, the gap between germline ends came to 8 bases. CDR1 is SGDLS and CDR2 is YYNGEE in the germline V gene. In DNA form, the CDR3 reads TGTGCCAGCAGCGACGGCAGTTATAATTCACCCCTCCACTTT. Its protein product is CASSDGSYNSPLHF.

V usage is TRBV29-1 and J usage is TRBJ2-2; possible D gene TRBD1, 6 bases. Germline assignment: CDR1 SQVTM and CDR2 ANQGSEA. With 7 bases removed from V and 1 base from J, the gap between germline ends came to 19 bases. This CDR3 has 16 amino acids. The CDR3 spells CSAFSARGRNTGELFF. The DNA of the CDR3 is TGCAGCGCATTCTCGGCGAGGGGGAGGAACACCGGGGAGCTGTTTTTT.

This clone was counted a few times. The chain joins TRBV19 to TRBJ2-2, with 7 bases aligning to TRBD2. Per the germline V gene, CDR1 is LNHDA and CDR2 is SQIVND (reference sequence). The CDR3 contains 14 residues. Losses at the gene ends were 6 bases for V and 2 bases for J; bases not matched to a gene: 3. The CDR3 DNA reads as TGTGCCAGTAGATCGGGAGGAAACACCGGGGAGCTGTTTTTT. Translated: CASRSGGNTGELFF.

A word on this clone: In the same sample, other DNA sequences code for this CDR3. V is TRBV7-3 and J is TRBJ2-2; D is unresolved. The CDR3 loop spans 13 amino acids. The germline V gene has CDR1 SGHTA and CDR2 FQGTGA. V shed 4 bases and J shed 0 bases, with 3 bases lying between them. In DNA, the CDR3 is TGTGCCAGCAGCTCACCGAACACCGGGGAGCTGTTTTTT. Protein: CASSSPNTGELFF.

This chain uses TRBV5-8 with TRBJ1-3, with D maybe TRBD1 (5 bases). Trimming took off 3 bases at V and 0 bases at J, with 16 bases between the two ends. From germline, CDR1 is SGHTS and CDR2 YDEGEE. The CDR3 spans 17 residues. CDR3 region: CASSSLVGTLSGNTIYF. The CDR3 region has the DNA TGTGCCAGCAGCTCTCTCGTCGGGACTCTCTCTGGAAACACCATATATTTT.

This clone was seen once. The chain uses TRBV6-1 and TRBJ2-5; TRBD1 might be the D (6 bases). V lost 5 bases and J 10 bases, leaving 20 bases between the germline ends. CDR1 and CDR2 from the germline V gene are MNHNS and SASEGT. This CDR3 is 14 amino acids long. The CDR3 coding sequence is TGTGCCAGCAGTCGCTTACAGGGTAAAGAGGTCCAGTACTTC. This translates into CASSRLQGKEVQYF.

CDR3 in DNA: TGTGCCATCAGTGATTACCAGACTAGCAGCTCAGATACGCAGTATTTT. Translated, it gives CAISDYQTSSSDTQYF. The chain couples TRBV10-3 to TRBJ2-3, with 7 bases aligning to TRBD2. With V trimmed by 3 bases and J by 4 bases, 10 bases remained unmatched. From germline, CDR1 is ENHRY and CDR2 SYGVKD. The CDR3 is made up of 16 amino acids.

This chain joins TRBV19 and TRBJ2-7; the D is unclear. Trimming stripped 5 bases from V and 3 bases from J, with 11 bases between. Germline V gives CDR1 LNHDA, CDR2 SQIVND (reference sequence). The CDR3 sequence is 13 residues long. The CDR3 here is CASSLGIGYEQYF. The CDR3 coding sequence is TGTGCCAGTAGTCTTGGGATTGGCTACGAGCAGTACTTC.

About this clone itself: Other DNA sequences within the sample encode an identical CDR3. V usage is TRBV7-2 and J usage is TRBJ2-7, with TRBD1 identical over 10 bases. The junction had 1 base not matched to a gene; V was cut back by 1 base and J by 4 bases. Germline-derived CDR1 and CDR2 are SGHTA and FQGNSA. This CDR3 is 14 amino acids long. CDR3: CASSLGQGAYEQYF. CDR3 nucleotide sequence: TGTGCCAGCAGCTTAGGACAGGGGGCGTACGAGCAGTACTTC.

The J gene is TRBJ2-3, the V gene TRBV9; 11 bases map to TRBD2. CDR1 is SGDLS and CDR2 is YYNGEE in the germline V gene. The CDR3 is made up of 17 amino acids. The V gene end was trimmed by 4 bases and the J gene end by 0 bases; junction bases not matched to a gene: 7. The CDR3 DNA is TGTGCCAGCAGCTCTACCGGGACTAGCGGTAGCACAGATACGCAGTATTTT. Its translation: CASSSTGTSGSTDTQYF.

The chain is built from TRBV2 and TRBJ2-7; D is possibly TRBD1 or TRBD2 (6 bases each). CDR3 size: 14 residues. CDR1 and CDR2 (germline): SNHLY, FYNNEI. V was shortened by 11 bases and J by 3 bases, with 20 bases between the two germline ends. CDR3 nucleotide sequence: TGTGCCGGGGGGATCGGACAGAGCGTCTACGAGCAGTACTTC. The encoded protein is CAGGIGQSVYEQYF.

This CDR3 is CASSLGFGNIMNTIYF. The DNA for the CDR3 is TGTGCCAGCAGCTTAGGGTTCGGGAACATCATGAACACCATATATTTT. The chain is built from TRBV11-2 and TRBJ1-3; D gene unclear. The CDR3 sequence is 16 residues long. CDR1 and CDR2 from the germline V gene are SGHAT and FQNNGV. V gave up 1 base and J gave up 7 bases, with 17 bases separating them.

The chain carries TRBV5-1 and TRBJ2-1; 8 bases are a match to TRBD1. The ends lost 5 bases at V and 15 bases at J; junction bases unmatched: 16. This CDR3 has 14 amino acids. CDR1 and CDR2 (germline): SGHRS, YFSETQ. CDR3: CASSGGTGPATPFF. For the CDR3, the DNA is TGCGCCAGCAGTGGCGGGACAGGTCCCGCTACCCCGTTCTTC.

A remark on this clone: Other DNA sequences from this sample encode an identical CDR3 as well. The rearrangement uses TRBV6-5 and TRBJ1-1; D is undetermined. Trimming shortened V by 2 bases and J by 1 base, and 5 bases separated the two germline ends. The length of the CDR3 is 13 residues. Germline CDR1 MNHEY, CDR2 SVGAGI. The DNA for the CDR3 is TGTGCCAGCAGTTACGATAGGAACACTGAAGCTTTCTTT. This gives the protein CASSYDRNTEAFF.

The V and J genes are TRBV9 and TRBJ1-5, with D unclear. The germline V and J ends were trimmed by 0 bases and 4 bases, with 8 bases remaining between them. Germline lookup yields CDR1 SGDLS and CDR2 YYNGEE. This CDR3 is built from 14 residues. DNA for the CDR3: TGTGCCAGCAGCGTAGGTTGGGCAAATCAGCCCCAGCATTTT. Translated: CASSVGWANQPQHF. Using reference TRBV9 and TRBJ1-5 for the parts outside the CDR3, the full variable domain is DSGVTQTPKHLITATGQRVTLRCSPRSGDLSVYWYQQSLDQGLQFLIQYYNGEERAKGNILERFSAQQFPDLHSELNLSSLELGDSALYFCASSVGWANQPQHFGDGTRLSIL.

The chain uses TRBV18 and TRBJ1-5; D uncertain. This CDR3 comprises 13 residues. CDR1 and CDR2 from the germline V gene are KGHSH and LQKENI. With 3 bases removed from V and 5 bases from J, the gap between germline ends came to 8 bases. CDR3 sequence reads: CASSPNGDQPQHF. The CDR3 bases are TGTGCCAGCTCACCGAACGGCGATCAGCCCCAGCATTTT.

This clone appeared a single time. The chain couples TRBV7-2 to TRBJ2-3; D possibly corresponds to TRBD2 (6 bases). The V end was cut by 3 bases, the J end by 4 bases, with 8 bases between. CDR1 is SGHTA and CDR2 is FQGNSA in the germline V gene. The CDR3 extends over 13 amino acids. The CDR3 is CASSFRRADTQYF. The CDR3 DNA sequence: TGTGCCAGCAGCTTTAGGAGGGCAGATACGCAGTATTTT.

Regarding this clone: This sample includes further DNA sequences coding for the same CDR3. V usage is TRBV11-2 and J usage is TRBJ2-7; the D call may be TRBD1 or TRBD2 (5 bases each). Germline V gene sequence: CDR1 SGHAT, CDR2 FQNNGV. V was clipped by 0 bases and J by 3 bases, with 9 bases between them. The CDR3 consists of 14 residues. CDR3 DNA: TGTGCCAGCAGCTTAGACAGGGCGGGCTACGAGCAGTACTTC. This translates into CASSLDRAGYEQYF.

A note on this clone: The same CDR3 arises from other DNA sequences in this sample as well. The chain couples TRBV6-1 to TRBJ1-2; D is possibly TRBD1 (5 bases). The CDR3 loop spans 12 amino acids. Trimming took 2 bases from V and 7 from J, leaving 8 bases between them. Germline CDR1 is MNHNS and CDR2 is SASEGT. DNA of the CDR3: TGTGCCAGCAGTGAATCGAGGGGTGGCTACACCTTC. Its translation is CASSESRGGYTF.

Details on this clone: The sample has other DNA sequences that encode this CDR3 too. The chain is built from TRBV7-6 and TRBJ1-3; no definite D call. CDR1 is SGHVS, CDR2 FNYEAQ, per germline. The CDR3 has 13 residues. The V end was cut by 1 base, the J end by 2 bases, with 3 bases between. CDR3 nucleotides: TGTGCCAGCAGCTTAGGGGCTGGAAACACCATATATTTT. As protein: CASSLGAGNTIYF.

This clone occurred once. The chain employs TRBV9 and TRBJ2-3, with 9 positions matching TRBD1. The CDR3 has 19 residues. The germline CDR1 and CDR2 sequences are SGDLS and YYNGEE. V shed 0 bases and J 3 bases; nucleotides not matched to a gene: 14. CDR3 in DNA: TGTGCCAGCAGCGTAGGGGACAGGGTTTATCTAAGTCTGACAGATACGCAGTATTTT. Translating gives CASSVGDRVYLSLTDTQYF.